One T cell receptor beta chain is described in this entry. This CDR3 spans 15 amino acids. V was pared by 6 bases and J by 4 bases, with 18 bases between. CDR1 MNHEY and CDR2 SMNVEV come from the germline V gene (reference sequence). The CDR3 regions of TCR beta were amplified from RNA transcripts. First-round RT-PCR of the TCR CDR3 relied on the HTBI primer set. From the multiplex PCR reads, TCRdb called clonotypes with MiXCR, one entry per CDR3 protein. The sample carries some 760,000 distinct CDR3 sequences, around 15% recorded once. Together with thyroid ultrasound, orbital computed tomography, serum thyroxine and TRAb, clinical symptoms were used for diagnoses. These data are taken from a study of T cells in Graves' hyperthyroidism and ophthalmopathy. About the research overall: Peripheral blood sampling occurred at initial diagnosis, before any treatment.

V gene TRBV27 combines with J gene TRBJ1-1; D perhaps matches TRBD1 (5 bases). This TCR was recovered from a woman in her late teens or twenties with Graves' hyperthyroidism. Sequenced material: blood. The CDR3 DNA is TGTGCCAGCAGGGAGGGGACTCTGGGAGTCACTGAAGCTTTCTTT. The encoded protein is CASREGTLGVTEAFF.